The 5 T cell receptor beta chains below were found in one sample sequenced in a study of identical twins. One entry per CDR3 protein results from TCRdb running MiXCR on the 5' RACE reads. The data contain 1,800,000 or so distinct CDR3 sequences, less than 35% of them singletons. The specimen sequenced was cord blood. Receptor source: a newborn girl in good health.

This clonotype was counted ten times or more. CDR3 nucleotide sequence: TGCGCCAGCAGCTCGGACAGGGAAATCTACGAGCAGTACTTC. Encoded protein: CASSSDREIYEQYF. This chain connects TRBV5-1 to TRBJ2-7; 8 bases match TRBD1. Germline V gives CDR1 SGHRS, CDR2 YFSETQ. CDR3 length: 14 amino acids. V dropped 3 bases and J dropped 3; count of bases not matched to a gene: 5.

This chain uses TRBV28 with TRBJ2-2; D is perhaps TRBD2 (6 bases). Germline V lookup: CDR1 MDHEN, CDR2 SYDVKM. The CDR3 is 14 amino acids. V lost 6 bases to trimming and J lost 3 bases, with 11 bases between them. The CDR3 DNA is TGTGCCAGCAGGGGGGGACTTTACACCGGGGAGCTGTTTTTT. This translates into CASRGGLYTGELFF.

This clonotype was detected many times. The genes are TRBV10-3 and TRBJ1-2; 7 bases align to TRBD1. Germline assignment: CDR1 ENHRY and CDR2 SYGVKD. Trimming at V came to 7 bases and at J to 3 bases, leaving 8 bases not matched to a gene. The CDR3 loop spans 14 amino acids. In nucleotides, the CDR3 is TGTGCCATCAACCAAGGGGGCGTGGACTATGGCTACACCTTC. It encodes CAINQGGVDYGYTF.

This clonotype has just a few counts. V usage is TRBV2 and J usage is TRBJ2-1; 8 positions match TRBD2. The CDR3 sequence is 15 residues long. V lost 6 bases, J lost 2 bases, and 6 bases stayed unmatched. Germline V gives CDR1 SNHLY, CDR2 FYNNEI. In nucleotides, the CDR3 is TGTGCCAGCAGGCCCTCTAGCGGGCCCTACAATGAGCAGTTCTTC. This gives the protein CASRPSSGPYNEQFF.

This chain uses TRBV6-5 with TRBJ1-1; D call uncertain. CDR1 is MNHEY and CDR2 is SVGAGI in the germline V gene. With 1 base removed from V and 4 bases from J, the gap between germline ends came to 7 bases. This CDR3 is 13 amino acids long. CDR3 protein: CASSYFGFTEAFF. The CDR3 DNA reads TGTGCCAGCAGTTACTTCGGTTTCACTGAAGCTTTCTTT.